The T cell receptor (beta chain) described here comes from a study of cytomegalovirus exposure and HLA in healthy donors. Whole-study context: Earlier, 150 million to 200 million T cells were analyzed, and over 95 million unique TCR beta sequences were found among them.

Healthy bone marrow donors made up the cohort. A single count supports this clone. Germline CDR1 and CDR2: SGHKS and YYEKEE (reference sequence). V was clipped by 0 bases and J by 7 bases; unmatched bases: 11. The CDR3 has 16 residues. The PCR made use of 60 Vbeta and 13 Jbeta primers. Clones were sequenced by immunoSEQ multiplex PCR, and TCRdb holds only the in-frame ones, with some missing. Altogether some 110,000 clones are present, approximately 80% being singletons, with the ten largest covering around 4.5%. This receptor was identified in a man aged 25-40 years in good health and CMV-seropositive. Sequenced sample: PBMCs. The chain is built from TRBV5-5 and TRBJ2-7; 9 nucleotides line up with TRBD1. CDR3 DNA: TGTGCCAGCAGCTTGGGGGGGACAGGGAACCTGAGGGAGCAGTACTTC. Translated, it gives CASSLGGTGNLREQYF.